Described below is a single TCR beta chain sequence and its context. Its antigen remains unidentified. The sample comes from a study of CD8+ T cells in alopecia areata. Study information: Oral tofacitinib, 5 to 10 mg twice daily, was given in an open-label trial. Findings of the study overall: Scalp samples also contribute reads from the resident alphabeta T cells found in normal skin. Higher clonality was seen in lesional scalp than in normal scalp, especially in alopecia totalis/universalis. Compared with mice, patients displayed less clear TCR sharing, possibly for HLA-related reasons.

Extracted RNA was reverse transcribed into cDNA, the sequencing template. Sequencing used immunoSEQ multiplex PCR; TCRdb keeps in-frame clones, though not all of them. This table holds roughly 19,000 clones, more than 50% found once. The CDR3 runs to 14 residues. The germline CDR1 and CDR2 sequences are MNHEY and SMNVEV (reference sequence). The V gene lost 7 bases and the J gene lost 4 bases, with 16 bases spanning the gap. Collection of lesional scalp punch biopsies and peripheral blood was performed in alopecia areata patients. The sequences come from skin, collected at week 0. This rearrangement joins TRBV27 to TRBJ1-1; no definite D call. This sequence originates from a human donor with alopecia areata. The CDR3 is CASTKLGGLTEAFF. Written as DNA, the CDR3 is TGTGCCAGCACCAAATTGGGAGGGCTCACTGAAGCTTTCTTT.